This record looks at one T cell receptor (beta chain) sequence and its context. Its cognate antigen has yet to be identified. Base qualities were left out, and no much larger clone turns up one base away. The sample is drawn from a study of blood T cell repertoires in COVID-19 (dated by TCRdb to 2019 to 2021). Study-level background: The collaborator samples originated in the United States, Italy and Spain and spanned the acute and convalescent phases of COVID-19. Sample metadata almost always included a de-identified subject ID, COVID-19 status, age in years and sex. The samples were drawn from two sources: the first 160 participants of the ongoing ImmuneRACE study, and 950 to 1,500 subjects contributed by 6 global collaborators. The material from the prospective study consisted of cDNA or gDNA derived from T cells, B-cell-depleted T cells, or PBMCs. Where HLA class I and class II types were available, the types were taken from metadata supplied by the sample provider, not from assay-based typing. Deeply sampled blood TCRbeta repertoires from subjects exposed to, actively infected with, or recovered from COVID-19 were included in the dataset. The repertoires were released in a freely available public database intended as a resource for research on the immune response to SARS-CoV-2. General findings and caveats noted by the study authors: Clinical and demographic metadata were provided uncurated, with the amount varying by source and participant.

Each collaborating institution followed its own protocols to collect whole blood in K2EDTA tubes. Collaborator samples were shipped for TCRbeta analysis as frozen whole blood, isolated PBMCs, or DNA extracted from either sample type. TCRbeta CDR3 regions were amplified from genomic DNA using the immunoSEQ Assay, a bias-controlled multiplex PCR. Under the source paper's analysis protocol: The number of nucleated cells in each sample was estimated from the amplification of reference gene primers within the assay. To quantify the absolute abundance of each unique TCRbeta CDR3 rearrangement, sequence reads were collapsed and filtered. For each sample, productive Simpson clonality was calculated by taking the square root of Simpson's diversity index across productive rearrangements. Drawn from immuneACCESS, this table holds only the in-frame rearrangements with V and J called that TCRdb kept. Clones are partly lost; checked studies trace under half to an unresolved V gene and leave the rest unexplained. V and J calls and clone size are given by that table; D and trimming were obtained from the DNA. This sample lists roughly 200,000 clones; roughly 82% were detected once. About 12% of the sample rests with the top ten.

CDR1 and CDR2, per the germline V gene (reference sequence), are MNHEY and SMNVEV. V sheds 2 bases and J sheds 0 bases, leaving 7 bases between their ends. There are 15 amino acids in the CDR3, from cysteine to phenylalanine inclusive. Of the read, only the CDR3 DNA is kept; its 45 bases are in frame from base 1. The chain is made from TRBV27 and TRBJ1-4; no D gene is confidently identified. Sequenced material: peripheral blood. The clonotype was recovered from a human donor in a cohort sampled during active COVID-19. The CDR3 here reads CASSLIGATNEKLFF. The nucleotide sequence is TGTGCCAGCAGTTTAATCGGAGCAACTAATGAAAAACTGTTTTTT.